This T cell receptor beta chain was observed in a study of shared T cell receptors in the human thymus. Germline values: CDR1 MNHEY, CDR2 SMNVEV (reference sequence). The V end lost 2 bases, the J end lost 3 bases, and 12 bases lay between the germline ends. The CDR3 contains 15 residues. This clone is a singleton in its sample. This table comes from immunoSEQ multiplex PCR, and its TCRdb copy is limited to in-frame clones, with some not included. This table has over 350,000 clones, about 95% appearing once. The TCR originated in a human donor. The chain carries TRBV27 and TRBJ2-3; D remains ambiguous. Sequenced input: thymocytes. As DNA, the CDR3 is TGTGCCAGCAGTTTACTGGGTAGTCTGACAGATACGCAGTATTTT. This sequence encodes CASSLLGSLTDTQYF.